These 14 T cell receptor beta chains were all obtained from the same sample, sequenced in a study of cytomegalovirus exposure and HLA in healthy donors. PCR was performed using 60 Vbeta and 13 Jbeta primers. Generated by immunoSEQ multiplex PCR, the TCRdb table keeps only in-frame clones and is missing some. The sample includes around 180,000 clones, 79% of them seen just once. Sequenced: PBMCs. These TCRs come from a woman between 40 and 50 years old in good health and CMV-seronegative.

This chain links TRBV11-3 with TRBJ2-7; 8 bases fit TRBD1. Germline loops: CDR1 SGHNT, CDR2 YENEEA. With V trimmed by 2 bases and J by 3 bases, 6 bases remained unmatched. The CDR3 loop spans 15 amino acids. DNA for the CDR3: TGTGCCAGCAGCTTACCGACAGGGGTTAGCTACGAGCAGTACTTC. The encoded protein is CASSLPTGVSYEQYF. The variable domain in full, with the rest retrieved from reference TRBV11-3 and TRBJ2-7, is EAGVVQSPRYKIIEKKQPVAFWCNPISGHNTLYWYLQNLGQGPELLIRYENEEAVDDSQLPKDRFSAERLKGVDSTLKIQPAELGDSAVYLCASSLPTGVSYEQYFGPGTRLTVT.

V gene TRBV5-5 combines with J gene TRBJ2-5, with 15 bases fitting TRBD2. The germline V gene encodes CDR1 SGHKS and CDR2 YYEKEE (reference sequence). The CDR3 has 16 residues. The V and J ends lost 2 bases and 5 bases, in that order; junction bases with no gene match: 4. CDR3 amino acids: CASSFGLAGGLETQYF. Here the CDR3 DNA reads TGTGCCAGCAGCTTCGGACTAGCGGGAGGGCTGGAGACCCAGTACTTC.

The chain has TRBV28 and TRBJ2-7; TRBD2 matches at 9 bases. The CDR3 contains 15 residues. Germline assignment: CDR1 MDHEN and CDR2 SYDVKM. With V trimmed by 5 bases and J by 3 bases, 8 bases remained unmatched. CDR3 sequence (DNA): TGTGCCAGCAGTCGGCCTAGCGGGATGTACTACGAGCAGTACTTC. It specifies CASSRPSGMYYEQYF.

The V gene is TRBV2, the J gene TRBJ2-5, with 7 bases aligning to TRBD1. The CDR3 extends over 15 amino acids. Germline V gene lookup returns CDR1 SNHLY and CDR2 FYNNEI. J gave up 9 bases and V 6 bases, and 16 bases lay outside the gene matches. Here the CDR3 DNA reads TGTGCCAGCAGACTTGGGACAGCGCGTAGCCCCCCCCAGTACTTC. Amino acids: CASRLGTARSPPQYF.

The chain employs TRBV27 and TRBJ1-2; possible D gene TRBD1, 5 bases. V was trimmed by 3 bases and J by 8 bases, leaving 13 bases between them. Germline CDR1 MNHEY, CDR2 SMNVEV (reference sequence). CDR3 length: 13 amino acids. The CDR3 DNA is TGTGCCAGCAGTTTCTATAGGGGAGGCGGCTACACCTTC. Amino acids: CASSFYRGGGYTF.

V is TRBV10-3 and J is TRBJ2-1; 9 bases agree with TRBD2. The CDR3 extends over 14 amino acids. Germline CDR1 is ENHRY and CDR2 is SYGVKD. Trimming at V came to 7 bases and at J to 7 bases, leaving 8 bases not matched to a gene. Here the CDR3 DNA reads TGTGCCATCACGGCGGGAGGGCCCGGAAATGAGCAGTTCTTC. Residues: CAITAGGPGNEQFF.

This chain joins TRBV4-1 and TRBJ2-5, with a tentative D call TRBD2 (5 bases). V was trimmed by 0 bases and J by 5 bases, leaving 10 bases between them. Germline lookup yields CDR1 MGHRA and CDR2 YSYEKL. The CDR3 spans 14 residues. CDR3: CASSQDELDETQYF. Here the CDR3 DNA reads TGCGCCAGCAGCCAAGATGAACTAGATGAGACCCAGTACTTC.

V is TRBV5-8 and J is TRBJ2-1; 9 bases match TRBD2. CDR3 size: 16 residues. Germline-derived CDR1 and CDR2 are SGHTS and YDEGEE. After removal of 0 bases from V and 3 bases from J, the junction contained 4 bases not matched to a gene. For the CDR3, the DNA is TGTGCCAGCAGCTTGGCCTTGCGGGGGGGCTACAATGAGCAGTTCTTC. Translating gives CASSLALRGGYNEQFF.

CDR3 sequence (DNA): TGTGCCAGCAGCTTCAGTCGGGCGGGCAATGAGCAGTTCTTC. This sequence encodes CASSFSRAGNEQFF. The V call is TRBV7-3, the J call TRBJ2-1, with D maybe TRBD2 (5 bases). Trimming removed 3 bases at V and 6 bases at J, with 12 bases between. The germline gives CDR1 SGHTA, CDR2 FQGTGA. The CDR3 is 14 residues long.

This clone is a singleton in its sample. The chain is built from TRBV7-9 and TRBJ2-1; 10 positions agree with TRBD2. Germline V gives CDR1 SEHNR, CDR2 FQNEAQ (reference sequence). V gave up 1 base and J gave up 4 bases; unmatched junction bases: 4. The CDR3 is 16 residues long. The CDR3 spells CASSLVGAGGYNEQFF. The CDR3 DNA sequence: TGTGCCAGCAGCTTAGTAGGAGCGGGGGGGTACAATGAGCAGTTCTTC.

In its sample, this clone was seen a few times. CDR3 nucleotides: TGTGCCAGCAGTTGGGGGCCTCCAGGGGGCTTTTTCTACGAGCAGTACTTC. Amino acid sequence: CASSWGPPGGFFYEQYF. The chain employs TRBV2 and TRBJ2-7; the match to TRBD1 covers 8 bases. V trimming: 5 bases; J trimming: 3 bases; junction bases outside the gene matches: 15. This CDR3 region has 17 residues. Germline V gene lookup returns CDR1 SNHLY and CDR2 FYNNEI.

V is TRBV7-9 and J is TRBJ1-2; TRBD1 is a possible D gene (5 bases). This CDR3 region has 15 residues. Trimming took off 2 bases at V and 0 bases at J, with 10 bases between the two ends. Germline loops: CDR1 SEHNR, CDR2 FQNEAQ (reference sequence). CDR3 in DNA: TGTGCCAGCAGCTTACCCGGGGGGGCTAACTATGGCTACACCTTC. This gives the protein CASSLPGGANYGYTF.

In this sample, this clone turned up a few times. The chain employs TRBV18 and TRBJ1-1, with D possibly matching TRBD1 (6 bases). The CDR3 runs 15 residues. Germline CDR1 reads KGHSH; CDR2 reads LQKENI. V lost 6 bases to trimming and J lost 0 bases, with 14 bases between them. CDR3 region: CASSPGESLNTEAFF. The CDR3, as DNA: TGTGCCAGCTCCCCAGGGGAGTCCCTGAACACTGAAGCTTTCTTT.

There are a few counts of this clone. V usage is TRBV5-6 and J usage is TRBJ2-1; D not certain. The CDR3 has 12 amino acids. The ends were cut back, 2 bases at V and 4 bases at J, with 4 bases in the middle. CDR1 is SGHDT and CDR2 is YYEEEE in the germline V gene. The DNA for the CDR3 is TGTGCCAGCAGCTTCAATTACAATGAGCAGTTCTTC. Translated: CASSFNYNEQFF. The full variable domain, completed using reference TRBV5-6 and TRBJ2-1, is DAGVTQSPTHLIKTRGQQVTLRCSPKSGHDTVSWYQQALGQGPQFIFQYYEEEERQRGNFPDRFSGHQFPNYSSELNVNALLLGDSALYLCASSFNYNEQFFGPGTRLTVL.